Listed below are T cell receptor beta chains from one sample, sequenced in a study of T-cell reconstitution after alpha-beta-depleted transplantation in children. Via MiXCR, TCRdb re-called the PCR reads, giving one row per CDR3 protein. The profile covers over 150,000 distinct CDR3 sequences, with 6.3% appearing a single time and about 4.4% taken by the ten largest. Sample: PBMCs, taken before TCRalphabeta/CD19-depleted stem cell transplant. Source of these receptors: a girl under three years old with combined immunodeficiency, due to receive a stem cell transplant. Each CDR3 is given with its conserved first and last residue. A D gene is named only where the DNA matches it firmly. The listing skips clone size in some rows; elsewhere it reads once, few, many or a size class.

D: .; size: many; V: TRBV3-1; J: TRBJ2-3; CDR3: CASSQDFPGTSTDTQYF; DNA: TGTGCCAGCAGCCAAGATTTCCCTGGAACTAGCACAGATACGCAGTATTTT
D: .; size: many; V: TRBV12-3/TRBV12-4; J: TRBJ2-1; CDR3: CASSFPVNEQFF; DNA: TGTGCCAGCAGTTTCCCCGTGAATGAGCAGTTCTTC
D: TRBD1; size: many; V: TRBV27; J: TRBJ2-1; CDR3: CASSSQGVHNEQFF; DNA: TGTGCCAGCAGTTCACAGGGGGTCCACAATGAGCAGTTCTTC
D: .; size: many; V: TRBV4-2; J: TRBJ2-3; CDR3: CASSQAVREGLADTQYF; DNA: TGTGCCAGCAGCCAAGCGGTAAGGGAAGGGCTTGCAGATACGCAGTATTTT
D: TRBD1; size: many; V: TRBV13; J: TRBJ1-1; CDR3: CASSPDRGGTEAFF; DNA: TGTGCCAGCAGCCCCGACAGGGGAGGCACTGAAGCTTTCTTT
D: TRBD1; size: many; V: TRBV5-1; J: TRBJ2-7; CDR3: CASSSLQGSYEQYF; DNA: TGCGCCAGCAGCAGCTTACAGGGGTCCTACGAGCAGTACTTC
D: .; size: many; V: TRBV11-2; J: TRBJ2-7; CDR3: CASSSLGGVYEQYF; DNA: TGTGCCAGCAGCTCCCTCGGAGGGGTTTACGAGCAGTACTTC
D: TRBD2; size: many; V: TRBV7-9; J: TRBJ2-1; CDR3: CASSPPNGAGGYNEQFF; DNA: TGTGCCAGCAGCCCTCCGAATGGAGCGGGGGGGTACAATGAGCAGTTCTTC
D: .; size: many; V: TRBV4-3; J: TRBJ1-1; CDR3: CASSYREGGTEAFF; DNA: TGCGCCAGCAGCTACCGTGAAGGGGGCACTGAAGCTTTCTTT
D: .; size: .; V: TRBV12-3/TRBV12-4; J: TRBJ2-3; CDR3: CASSFYFLGGGHTDTQYF; DNA: TGTGCCAGCAGTTTTTATTTCCTTGGCGGGGGCCACACAGATACGCAGTATTTT
D: .; size: many; V: TRBV15; J: TRBJ1-2; CDR3: CATSRADTTYGYTF; DNA: TGTGCCACCAGCAGAGCGGACACCACCTATGGCTACACCTTC
D: .; size: few; V: TRBV13; J: TRBJ1-2; CDR3: CASSFRGGFYYGYTF; DNA: TGTGCCAGCAGCTTTAGAGGGGGATTTTACTATGGCTACACCTTC
D: .; size: many; V: TRBV20-1; J: TRBJ2-1; CDR3: CSAHQGIFSSGEQFF; DNA: TGCAGTGCCCACCAGGGGATATTTTCATCGGGTGAGCAGTTCTTC
D: .; size: many; V: TRBV10-3; J: TRBJ2-1; CDR3: CAISISEHEQFF; DNA: TGTGCCATCAGTATTAGCGAGCATGAGCAGTTCTTC
D: .; size: many; V: TRBV5-1; J: TRBJ2-7; CDR3: CASSLRQGLNEQYF; DNA: TGCGCCAGCAGCTTACGCCAGGGTCTCAACGAGCAGTACTTC
D: TRBD2; size: many; V: TRBV12-3/TRBV12-4; J: TRBJ2-2; CDR3: CASSPGYGGGDRDGELFF; DNA: TGTGCCAGCAGCCCCGGGTATGGCGGGGGGGATCGGGACGGGGAGCTGTTTTTT
D: .; size: many; V: TRBV20-1; J: TRBJ2-7; CDR3: CSARGLGGGYEQYF; DNA: TGCAGTGCTAGAGGGCTTGGAGGGGGCTACGAGCAGTACTTC
D: TRBD1; size: many; V: TRBV6-5; J: TRBJ1-6; CDR3: CASSYMGQGVSPLHF; DNA: TGTGCCAGCAGTTATATGGGACAGGGGGTTTCACCCCTCCACTTT
D: .; size: many; V: TRBV7-2; J: TRBJ2-5; CDR3: CASSLGAFGSETQYF; DNA: TGTGCCAGCAGCTTAGGGGCTTTTGGTAGCGAGACCCAGTACTTC
D: .; size: many; V: TRBV7-9; J: TRBJ2-7; CDR3: CASSLGLQGVSYEQYF; DNA: TGTGCCAGCAGCTTAGGCCTACAGGGAGTCAGTTACGAGCAGTACTTC
D: .; size: many; V: TRBV12-5; J: TRBJ2-1; CDR3: CASGGAGRGYINEQFF; DNA: TGTGCTAGTGGAGGCGCGGGGAGAGGGTATATCAATGAGCAGTTCTTC
D: .; size: many; V: TRBV20-1; J: TRBJ1-6; CDR3: CSARGTAHSPLHF; DNA: TGCAGTGCTAGAGGGACGGCGCATTCACCCCTCCACTTT
D: .; size: many; V: TRBV13; J: TRBJ2-2; CDR3: CASSLLAGRNTGELFF; DNA: TGTGCCAGCAGCTTACTAGCAGGAAGGAACACCGGGGAGCTGTTTTTT
D: TRBD2; size: many; V: TRBV12-3/TRBV12-4; J: TRBJ2-1; CDR3: CASSAGLAGHEQFF; DNA: TGTGCCAGCAGCGCAGGACTAGCTGGTCATGAGCAGTTCTTC
D: TRBD1; size: many; V: TRBV29-1; J: TRBJ2-1; CDR3: CSVTPGQGFGSYNEQFF; DNA: TGCAGCGTTACCCCGGGACAGGGGTTCGGCTCCTACAATGAGCAGTTCTTC
D: .; size: many; V: TRBV7-9; J: TRBJ2-7; CDR3: CASSLHAEQYF; DNA: TGTGCCAGCAGCCTCCATGCAGAGCAGTACTTC
D: .; size: many; V: TRBV7-9; J: TRBJ2-5; CDR3: CASSWTPTGTQYF; DNA: TGTGCCAGCAGCTGGACACCCACAGGAACCCAGTACTTC
D: .; size: many; V: TRBV12-3/TRBV12-4; J: TRBJ2-7; CDR3: CASGTQPYEQYF; DNA: TGTGCCAGCGGGACACAGCCCTACGAGCAGTACTTC
D: .; size: many; V: TRBV6-5; J: TRBJ1-3; CDR3: CASSYVRGSGNTIYF; DNA: TGTGCCAGCAGTTACGTCCGGGGCAGTGGAAACACCATATATTTT
D: .; size: many; V: TRBV5-1; J: TRBJ2-7; CDR3: CASSPLWAGEQYF; DNA: TGCGCCAGCAGCCCCCTGTGGGCAGGTGAGCAGTACTTC
D: .; size: many; V: TRBV24-1; J: TRBJ2-7; CDR3: CATGGGGNSYEQYF; DNA: TGTGCCACCGGCGGTGGGGGAAATTCCTACGAGCAGTACTTC
D: .; size: many; V: TRBV3-1; J: TRBJ2-7; CDR3: CASSFTLWDYEQYF; DNA: TGTGCCAGCAGTTTCACCCTCTGGGACTACGAGCAGTACTTC
D: .; size: many; V: TRBV7-3; J: TRBJ2-1; CDR3: CASSLIGAPMSEQFF; DNA: TGTGCCAGCAGCTTAATAGGCGCCCCGATGAGTGAGCAGTTCTTC
D: .; size: many; V: TRBV11-2; J: TRBJ2-7; CDR3: CASSVPNYEQYF; DNA: TGTGCCAGCAGCGTCCCGAACTACGAGCAGTACTTC
D: TRBD1; size: many; V: TRBV28; J: TRBJ2-7; CDR3: CASSHWDRGSYEQYF; DNA: TGTGCCAGCAGTCATTGGGACAGGGGTTCCTACGAGCAGTACTTC
D: TRBD2; size: .; V: TRBV28; J: TRBJ2-2; CDR3: CASSSYQPGLGRGELFF; DNA: TGTGCCAGCAGTTCCTATCAACCGGGACTAGGGAGGGGGGAGCTGTTTTTT
D: .; size: many; V: TRBV12-3/TRBV12-4; J: TRBJ1-5; CDR3: CASSFRGGSQPQHF; DNA: TGTGCCAGCAGTTTTCGGGGGGGAAGTCAGCCCCAGCATTTT
D: .; size: many; V: TRBV7-8; J: TRBJ1-1; CDR3: CASTGGVNTEAFF; DNA: TGTGCCAGCACGGGGGGGGTGAACACTGAAGCTTTCTTT
D: TRBD2; size: .; V: TRBV7-6; J: TRBJ2-7; CDR3: CASSPTGTSINEQYF; DNA: TGTGCCAGCAGCCCTACCGGGACTAGCATCAACGAGCAGTACTTC
D: .; size: many; V: TRBV9; J: TRBJ1-6; CDR3: CASSVGGGDSYNSPLHF; DNA: TGTGCCAGCAGCGTAGGAGGGGGAGACAGCTATAATTCACCCCTCCACTTT
D: .; size: .; V: TRBV21-1; J: TRBJ2-7; CDR3: CATPQTRKQSYEQYF; DNA: TGTGCCACACCGCAAACGAGAAAACAGTCCTACGAGCAGTACTTC